This T cell receptor (beta chain) was documented in a study of blood T cell repertoires in COVID-19. Study summary: The study drew acute and convalescent COVID-19 samples from the United States, Italy and Spain.

TCRdb's copy holds only in-frame clones and misses some; the assay was immunoSEQ multiplex PCR. The table records just over 300,000 clones, approximately 83% of them present only once. Enrolled through a virtual design, the participants were between roughly 18 and 90 years of age and came from roughly 22 US areas. Participant reports of clinical history set cohort assignment. Recovered status in Cohort 3 required two negative PCRs, clearance, or symptom resolution. The sequence was obtained from a man in his thirties or forties who had recovered from COVID-19. The sample was PBMCs or T cells enriched from blood (not recorded which).

The CDR3 coding sequence is TGTGCCAGCAGACTTAGTAGATATGGCTACACCTTC. Its protein is CASRLSRYGYTF. V gene TRBV5-8 combines with J gene TRBJ1-2; no definite D call. Germline V lookup: CDR1 SGHTS, CDR2 YDEGEE. Trimming removed 5 bases at V and 5 bases at J, with 10 bases between. The CDR3 extends over 12 amino acids.